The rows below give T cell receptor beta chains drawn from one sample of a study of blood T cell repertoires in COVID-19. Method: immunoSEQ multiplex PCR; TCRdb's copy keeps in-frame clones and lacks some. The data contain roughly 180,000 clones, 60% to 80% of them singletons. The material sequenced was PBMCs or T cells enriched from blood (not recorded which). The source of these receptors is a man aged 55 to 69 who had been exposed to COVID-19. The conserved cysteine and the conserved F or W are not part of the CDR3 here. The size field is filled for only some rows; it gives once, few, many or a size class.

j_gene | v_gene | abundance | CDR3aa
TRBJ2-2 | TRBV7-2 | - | ASSLRWGGNTGELF
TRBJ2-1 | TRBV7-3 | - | ASSLTLDSIDEQF
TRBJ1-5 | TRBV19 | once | ASSGAGANQPQH
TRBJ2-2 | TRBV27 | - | ASSFLPLQLANTGELF
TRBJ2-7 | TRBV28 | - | ASSQNTGLNYEQY
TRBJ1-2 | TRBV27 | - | ASSLTGQGWANYGYT
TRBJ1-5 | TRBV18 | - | ASSPLGGGNQPQH
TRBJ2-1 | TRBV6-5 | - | ASSYPTGGEGNEQF
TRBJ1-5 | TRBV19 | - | ASSMKGLQGQGANQPQH
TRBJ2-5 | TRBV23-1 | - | ASSPGGLETQY
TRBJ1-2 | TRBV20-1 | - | SASSTGTPNYGYT
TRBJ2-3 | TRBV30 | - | AHGGASGGAGTQY
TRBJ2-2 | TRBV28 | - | ATGTSRGRTGELF
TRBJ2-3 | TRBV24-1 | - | ATSDLGGTGTQY
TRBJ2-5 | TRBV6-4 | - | ASSLGQGEGETQY
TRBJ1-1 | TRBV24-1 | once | ATSRAGEAF
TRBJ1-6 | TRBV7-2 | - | ASSLGTGAANSPLH
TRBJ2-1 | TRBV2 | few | ASRRQGLAGVEQF
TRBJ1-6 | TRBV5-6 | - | ASSRRGYNSPLH
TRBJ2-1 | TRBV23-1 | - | ASRALLCGNEQF
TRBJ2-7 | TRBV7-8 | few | ASSPRDRDYEQY
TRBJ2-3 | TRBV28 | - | ASSPNRWEGSDTQY
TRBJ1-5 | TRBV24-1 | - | ATSDPTTGTGKNQPQH
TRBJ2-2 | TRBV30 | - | AWLAGGAGTGELF
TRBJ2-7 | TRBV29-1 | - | SVVTSGRGLYEQY
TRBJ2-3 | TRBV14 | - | ASSQPGTSGRTWADTQY
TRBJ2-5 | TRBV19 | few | ASGLAGLETQY
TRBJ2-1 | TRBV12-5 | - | ASAQGGYANEQF
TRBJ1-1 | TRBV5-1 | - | ASSRGGLIEAF
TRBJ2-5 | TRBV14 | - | ASSHPAGSQETQY
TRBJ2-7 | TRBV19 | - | ASSMSSSYEQY
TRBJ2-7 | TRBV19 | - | ASSTDGLADCL
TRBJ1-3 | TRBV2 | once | ASSEGGLSGNTIY
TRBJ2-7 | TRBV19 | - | ASSTRWGGWQQSLREQY
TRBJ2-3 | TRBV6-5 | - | ASSYVGGISGGTQY
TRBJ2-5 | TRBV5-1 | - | ASSLGDRGETQY
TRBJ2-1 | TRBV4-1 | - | ASSPGVGGSPYNEQF
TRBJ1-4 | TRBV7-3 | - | ASSPGTNEKLF
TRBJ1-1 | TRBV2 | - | ASSYGSMNTEAF
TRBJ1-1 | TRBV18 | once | ASSPQAKNTEAF
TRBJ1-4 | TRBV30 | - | AWSQGSNEKLF
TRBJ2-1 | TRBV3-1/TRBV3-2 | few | ASSQRTLNNEQF
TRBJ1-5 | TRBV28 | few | ASSLQPQH
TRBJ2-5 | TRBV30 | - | AWSARGRGSGETQY
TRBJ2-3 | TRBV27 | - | ASSWGREADTQY
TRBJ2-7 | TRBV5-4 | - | ASSLFAAYEQY
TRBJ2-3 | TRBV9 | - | ASTEREEDTQY
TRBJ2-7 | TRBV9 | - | ASSFGHLTFYEQY
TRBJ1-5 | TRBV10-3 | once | AISAAGSNQPQH